These T cell receptor beta chains were read from a single sample in a study of T cell changes during pregnancy in multiple sclerosis. Sequencing was performed with immunoSEQ multiplex PCR; in TCRdb, only in-frame clones are kept and a portion is missing. The sample has tens of thousands of clones; 75% to 90% are singletons. The starting material was CD4+ T cells from peripheral blood mononuclear cells, obtained in the second trimester of pregnancy. Receptors were obtained from a female donor with multiple sclerosis, enrolled in a pregnancy study. Both conserved end residues are part of each CDR3. The D gene is left open where the match is weak. Only some rows state a clone size, as once, few, many or a class for expanded clones.

d_call	v_call	clone_size	j_call	cdr3_aa	cdr3_nt
TRBD1	TRBV5-5	.	TRBJ2-2	CASSPRGPTNTGELFF	TGTGCCAGCAGCCCCAGGGGGCCCACGAACACCGGGGAGCTGTTTTTT
TRBD1	TRBV27	.	TRBJ1-6	CASSLDRGYSPLHF	TGTGCCAGCAGCCTGGACAGGGGTTATTCACCCCTCCACTTT
.	TRBV10-1	.	TRBJ2-1	CASGGGYNEQFF	TGCGCCAGCGGGGGAGGCTACAATGAGCAGTTCTTC
.	TRBV5-1	.	TRBJ1-1	CASSNQVNTEAFF	TGCGCCAGCAGCAATCAGGTGAACACTGAAGCTTTCTTT
TRBD1	TRBV5-1	.	TRBJ2-5	CASSSGQAHQETQYF	TGCGCCAGCAGCTCGGGACAGGCGCACCAAGAGACCCAGTACTTC
.	TRBV6-5	few	TRBJ1-6	CASSLLSDNSPLHF	TGTGCCAGCAGTTTGTTGTCTGATAATTCACCCCTCCACTTT
.	TRBV30	once	TRBJ1-1	CAWSPLGALGTEAFF	TGTGCCTGGAGCCCACTGGGGGCGCTAGGGACTGAAGCTTTCTTT
TRBD1	TRBV7-8	.	TRBJ2-7	CASSLVHRGDEQYF	TGTGCCAGCAGCTTAGTTCACAGGGGAGACGAGCAGTACTTC
.	TRBV7-2	.	TRBJ1-2	CASSPVANYGYTF	TGTGCCAGCAGCCCGGTAGCTAACTATGGCTACACCTTC
TRBD2	TRBV30	.	TRBJ2-3	CAWSVGLAGGTDTQYF	TGTGCCTGGAGTGTTGGTCTTGCGGGGGGCACAGATACGCAGTATTTT
TRBD1	TRBV28	.	TRBJ1-6	CASSSGQGVAPLHF	TGTGCCAGCAGTTCAGGACAGGGGGTGGCACCCCTCCACTTT
TRBD2	TRBV27	.	TRBJ2-1	CASSLGLAGGREQFF	TGTGCCAGCAGTTTAGGACTAGCGGGGGGCCGGGAGCAGTTCTTC
.	TRBV15	.	TRBJ2-3	CATSRDRAADTQYF	TGTGCCACCAGCAGAGATAGAGCCGCAGATACGCAGTATTTT
.	TRBV9	.	TRBJ1-1	CASSVGGRAEAFF	TGTGCCAGCAGCGTAGGAGGTCGTGCTGAAGCTTTCTTT
TRBD1	TRBV7-2	.	TRBJ2-1	CASSLGGTGTEKFF	TGTGCCAGCAGCTTAGGGGGAACCGGGACAGAAAAGTTCTTC
.	TRBV2	.	TRBJ1-1	CASSEAGAWGVAAEAFF	TGTGCCAGCAGTGAAGCCGGGGCCTGGGGGGTGGCCGCTGAAGCTTTCTTT
TRBD2	TRBV28	.	TRBJ2-2	CASRYRLAGVNTGELFF	TGTGCCAGCAGGTACAGACTAGCGGGGGTAAACACCGGGGAGCTGTTTTTT
TRBD1	TRBV7-2	.	TRBJ2-4	CASSLRSGTGAGGKNIQYF	TGTGCCAGCAGCTTAAGGTCCGGGACAGGGGCCGGGGGCAAAAACATTCAGTACTTC
.	TRBV11-2	.	TRBJ2-7	CASSQTSLPSYEQYF	TGTGCCAGCAGCCAAACTAGCTTACCCTCCTACGAGCAGTACTTC
.	TRBV6-5	.	TRBJ1-2	CASSTGRGYYYGYTF	TGTGCCAGCAGTACCGGACGGGGATACTACTATGGCTACACCTTC